These 23 T cell receptor beta chains were all obtained from the same sample, sequenced in a study of blood T cell repertoires in COVID-19. Repertoires were generated with immunoSEQ multiplex PCR, while TCRdb's copy carries only in-frame clones and drops some. The sample lists some 350,000 clones; over 75% were seen once. Sequenced sample: PBMCs or T cells enriched from blood (not recorded which). Source of these receptors: a man aged 18 to 35 who had recovered from COVID-19.

This clone was detected once. V and J are TRBV3-1 (or the pseudogene TRBV3-2) and TRBJ1-1; no reliable D call. The germline V and J ends were trimmed by 8 bases and 2 bases, with 9 bases remaining between them. The CDR3 has 12 amino acids. CDR1 LGHDT and CDR2 YNNKEL come from the germline V gene (reference sequence). The CDR3, as DNA: TGTGCCAGCGCCCGGGGAAACACTGAAGCTTTCTTT. This translates into CASARGNTEAFF.

The V call is TRBV6-1, the J call TRBJ2-1, with TRBD2 matching over 12 bases. Trimming took 2 bases from V and 4 from J; bases not matched to a gene: 0. Germline V lookup: CDR1 MNHNS, CDR2 SASEGT. The CDR3 length is 15 residues. The CDR3 region has the DNA TGTGCCAGCAGTGAACTAGCGGGGGGGTACAATGAGCAGTTCTTC. This gives the protein CASSELAGGYNEQFF.

This sequence joins TRBV18 and TRBJ2-1; D possibly corresponds to TRBD1 (8 bases). The CDR3 consists of 15 residues. Trimming took off 2 bases at V and 3 bases at J, with 11 bases between the two ends. Germline assignment: CDR1 KGHSH and CDR2 LQKENI. The CDR3 spells CASSPTGGDYNEQFF. CDR3 nucleotide sequence: TGTGCCAGCTCACCAACAGGGGGGGACTACAATGAGCAGTTCTTC.

The CDR3 region has the DNA TGTGCCAGCAGCTCGATCAGGTTTGCTAGCACAGATACGCAGTATTTT. Residues: CASSSIRFASTDTQYF. The chain carries TRBV7-9 and TRBJ2-3; no firm D call. The CDR3 consists of 16 residues. V was shortened by 4 bases and J by 0 bases, with 14 bases between the two germline ends. Germline assignment: CDR1 SEHNR and CDR2 FQNEAQ (reference sequence).

The chain is built from TRBV28 and TRBJ1-5; 8 nucleotides line up with TRBD1. V was clipped by 5 bases and J by 2 bases; unmatched bases: 2. Germline-derived CDR1 and CDR2 are MDHEN and SYDVKM. The CDR3 runs to 14 residues. The CDR3 is CASSPGQGNQPQHF. The CDR3 DNA is TGTGCCAGCAGTCCGGGACAGGGCAATCAGCCCCAGCATTTT. The full variable domain, in which reference TRBV28 and TRBJ1-5 provide the parts outside the CDR3, is DVKVTQSSRYLVKRTGEKVFLECVQDMDHENMFWYRQDPGLGLRLIYFSYDVKMKEKGDIPEGYSVSREKKERFSLILESASTNQTSMYLCASSPGQGNQPQHFGDGTRLSIL.

The CDR3 DNA is TGTGCCAGCTCACCTCGGGAAGGCGGAAACACCATATATTTT. It is translated as CASSPREGGNTIYF. The V gene is TRBV18, the J gene TRBJ1-3; D unclear. The germline V and J ends were trimmed by 3 bases and 4 bases, with 10 bases remaining between them. There are 14 residues in the CDR3. Germline assignment: CDR1 KGHSH and CDR2 LQKENI.

This clone was recorded only once. The chain carries TRBV7-8 and TRBJ1-6, with D unresolved. The CDR3 is made up of 14 amino acids. Germline V gene data show CDR1 as SGHVS and CDR2 as FQNEAQ. V lost 4 bases and J 3 bases, leaving 7 bases between the germline ends. This chain's CDR3 is CASSSGFYNSPLHF. For the CDR3, the DNA is TGTGCCAGCAGCTCAGGCTTCTATAATTCACCCCTCCACTTT.

The chain joins TRBV5-1 to TRBJ1-1, with D possibly matching TRBD1 (5 bases). This CDR3 region has 17 residues. The germline gives CDR1 SGHRS, CDR2 YFSETQ. V shed 3 bases and J shed 6 bases, with 24 bases lying between them. The CDR3 DNA is TGCGCCAGCAGCTCCCCTTATAATATAGGGGTGGGGCCTGAAGCTTTCTTT. Translation gives CASSSPYNIGVGPEAFF.

The V gene is TRBV19, the J gene TRBJ2-7; maybe TRBD1 (6 bases). Germline V gives CDR1 LNHDA, CDR2 SQIVND (reference sequence). With 2 bases removed from V and 2 bases from J, the gap between germline ends came to 7 bases. The CDR3 has 13 amino acids. The CDR3 loop reads CASSIQGTYEQYF. CDR3 DNA: TGTGCCAGTAGTATACAGGGGACCTACGAGCAGTACTTC.

J is TRBJ2-7 and V is TRBV27, with 13 bases that match TRBD2. This CDR3 has 16 amino acids. V was pared by 5 bases and J by 5 bases, with 9 bases of the junction left unmatched. From germline, CDR1 is MNHEY and CDR2 SMNVEV (reference sequence). The CDR3 protein is CASSQPRLAGGHEQYF. The DNA for the CDR3 is TGTGCCAGCAGTCAACCCCGACTAGCGGGAGGTCACGAGCAGTACTTC.

This sequence joins TRBV28 and TRBJ1-3; 9 bases align to TRBD1. Per germline, CDR1 MDHEN and CDR2 SYDVKM. This CDR3 spans 16 amino acids. Losses at the gene ends were 1 base for V and 4 bases for J; bases not matched to a gene: 5. This CDR3 is CASSLYGTGQGNTIYF. As DNA, the CDR3 is TGTGCCAGCAGTTTATACGGGACAGGGCAAGGAAACACCATATATTTT. Supplemented by reference TRBV28 and TRBJ1-3, the full variable domain reads DVKVTQSSRYLVKRTGEKVFLECVQDMDHENMFWYRQDPGLGLRLIYFSYDVKMKEKGDIPEGYSVSREKKERFSLILESASTNQTSMYLCASSLYGTGQGNTIYFGEGSWLTVV.

The chain uses TRBV10-3 and TRBJ2-2, with TRBD1 matching over 8 bases. V shed 6 bases and J 1 base; nucleotides not matched to a gene: 1. The CDR3 length is 14 residues. The germline V gene encodes CDR1 ENHRY and CDR2 SYGVKD. The chain's CDR3 is CAIRGTGNTGELFF. The CDR3 DNA reads TGTGCCATCAGGGGGACAGGGAACACCGGGGAGCTGTTTTTT.

The rearrangement links TRBV30 to TRBJ2-3; D not resolved. Germline V gene data show CDR1 as GTSNPN and CDR2 as SVGIG (reference sequence). The CDR3 spans 13 residues. V was pared by 7 bases and J by 0 bases, with 11 bases between. Here the CDR3 reads CALAIASTDTQYF. The CDR3 DNA sequence: TGTGCCTTAGCCATAGCTAGCACAGATACGCAGTATTTT.

The J gene is TRBJ1-4, the V gene TRBV4-3, with D possibly TRBD1 on 5 matching bases. Germline V gives CDR1 LGHNA, CDR2 YSLEER. CDR3 length: 15 residues. V lost 1 base and J 4 bases, leaving 10 bases between the germline ends. The CDR3 DNA sequence: TGCGCCAGCAGCCAAGGGACGGGGGTTAATGAAAAACTGTTTTTT. This encodes CASSQGTGVNEKLFF.

The chain couples TRBV27 to TRBJ2-5; maybe TRBD1 (6 bases). Germline CDR1 MNHEY, CDR2 SMNVEV (reference sequence). CDR3 length: 16 amino acids. Between the trimmed V and J ends, which lost 3 bases and 2 bases, there was a span of 16 bases. The chain's CDR3 is CASSLGRTASQETQYF. The CDR3 DNA reads as TGTGCCAGCAGTTTGGGCAGGACAGCTAGTCAAGAGACCCAGTACTTC.

The genes are TRBV9 and TRBJ1-2, with TRBD1 matching over 10 bases. Per the germline V gene, CDR1 is SGDLS and CDR2 is YYNGEE. The CDR3 has 15 amino acids. Germline trimming cut 1 base from V and 9 bases from J; bases unmatched to any gene: 9. The CDR3: CASSVLDRGLMSYTF. CDR3 nucleotides: TGTGCCAGCAGCGTATTAGACAGGGGGCTTATGAGCTACACCTTC. The variable domain in full, with the rest retrieved from reference TRBV9 and TRBJ1-2, is DSGVTQTPKHLITATGQRVTLRCSPRSGDLSVYWYQQSLDQGLQFLIQYYNGEERAKGNILERFSAQQFPDLHSELNLSSLELGDSALYFCASSVLDRGLMSYTFGSGTRLTVV.

The rearrangement links TRBV2 to TRBJ2-5; 16 nucleotides align to TRBD2. V dropped 3 bases and J dropped 1; count of bases not matched to a gene: 11. CDR1 is SNHLY and CDR2 is FYNNEI in the germline V gene. This CDR3 contains 20 residues. The CDR3 DNA is TGTGCCAGCAGTGATAAGGGACTAGCGGGAGGGACACTGATCCAAGAGACCCAGTACTTC. Translating it yields CASSDKGLAGGTLIQETQYF.

The V gene is TRBV7-9, the J gene TRBJ2-3; a weak D match, TRBD2 (5 bases). CDR3 length: 19 amino acids. V lost 2 bases, J lost 0 bases, and 21 bases lay in between. Germline CDR1 SEHNR, CDR2 FQNEAQ (reference sequence). In DNA, the CDR3 is TGTGCCAGCAGCTTACCCCCTCGAGGGCCAGCCACTAGCACAGATACGCAGTATTTT. It encodes CASSLPPRGPATSTDTQYF.

This rearrangement joins TRBV19 to TRBJ1-5, with D hard to call. There are 15 residues in the CDR3. Trimming took off 5 bases at V and 0 bases at J, with 11 bases between the two ends. Looked up from germline, CDR1 is LNHDA and CDR2 is SQIVND (reference sequence). The CDR3 spells CASSARKFSNQPQHF. The CDR3 bases are TGTGCCAGTAGTGCGCGCAAGTTTAGCAATCAGCCCCAGCATTTT.

The chain joins TRBV18 to TRBJ1-3; D remains ambiguous. CDR1 KGHSH and CDR2 LQKENI come from the germline V gene. The V end lost 8 bases, the J end lost 0 bases, and 2 bases lay between the germline ends. The CDR3 contains 11 residues. CDR3 region: CASRSGNTIYF. CDR3 coding DNA: TGTGCCAGCCGCTCTGGAAACACCATATATTTT.

CDR3 amino acids: CASYVSGNTIYF. In DNA, the CDR3 is TGTGCCAGCTATGTTTCTGGAAACACCATATATTTT. The chain uses TRBV2 and TRBJ1-3, with unresolved D. Germline assignment: CDR1 SNHLY and CDR2 FYNNEI. V lost 8 bases and J 1 base, leaving 6 bases between the germline ends. The CDR3 runs to 12 residues.

V usage is TRBV5-1 and J usage is TRBJ2-1; D may be TRBD1 (5 bases). The V and J ends lost 2 bases and 2 bases respectively, with 11 bases between them. CDR3 length equals 15 residues. The germline V gene has CDR1 SGHRS and CDR2 YFSETQ. The CDR3 DNA reads TGCGCCAGCAGCTTATCGATGACAGCCTACAATGAGCAGTTCTTC. Its protein is CASSLSMTAYNEQFF.

The sample holds one count of this clone. The V gene is TRBV9, the J gene TRBJ1-2; the D is unclear. Germline values: CDR1 SGDLS, CDR2 YYNGEE. Trimming stripped 0 bases from V and 0 bases from J, with 9 bases between. The CDR3 loop spans 15 amino acids. CDR3 loop: CASSVVSYSNYGYTF. CDR3 DNA sequence: TGTGCCAGCAGCGTAGTAAGTTACTCTAACTATGGCTACACCTTC.